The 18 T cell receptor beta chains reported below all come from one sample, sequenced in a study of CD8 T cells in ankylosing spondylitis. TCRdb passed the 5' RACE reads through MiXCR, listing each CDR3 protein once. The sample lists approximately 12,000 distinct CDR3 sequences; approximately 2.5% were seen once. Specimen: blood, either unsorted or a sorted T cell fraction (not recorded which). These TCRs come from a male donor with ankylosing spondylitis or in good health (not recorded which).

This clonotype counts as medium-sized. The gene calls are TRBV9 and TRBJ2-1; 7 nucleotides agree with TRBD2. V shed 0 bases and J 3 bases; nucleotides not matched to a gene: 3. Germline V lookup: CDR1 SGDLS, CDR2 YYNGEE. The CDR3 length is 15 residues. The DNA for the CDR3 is TGTGCCAGCAGCGTAGAAGGGAGGGTCTACAATGAGCAGTTCTTC. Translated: CASSVEGRVYNEQFF.

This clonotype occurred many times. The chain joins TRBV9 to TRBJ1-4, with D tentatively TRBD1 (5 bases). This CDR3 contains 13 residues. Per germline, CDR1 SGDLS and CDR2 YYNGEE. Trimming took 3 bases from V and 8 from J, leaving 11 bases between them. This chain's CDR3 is CASSARVGEKLFF. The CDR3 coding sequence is TGTGCCAGCAGCGCCAGGGTCGGGGAAAAACTGTTTTTT.

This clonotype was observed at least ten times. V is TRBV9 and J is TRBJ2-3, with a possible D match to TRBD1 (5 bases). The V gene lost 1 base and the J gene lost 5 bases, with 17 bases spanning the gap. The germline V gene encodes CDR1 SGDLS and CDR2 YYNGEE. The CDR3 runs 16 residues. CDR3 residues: CASSVQGAPGGDTQYF. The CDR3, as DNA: TGTGCCAGCAGCGTACAGGGCGCGCCGGGTGGAGATACGCAGTATTTT. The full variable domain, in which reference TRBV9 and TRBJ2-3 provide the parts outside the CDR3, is DSGVTQTPKHLITATGQRVTLRCSPRSGDLSVYWYQQSLDQGLQFLIQYYNGEERAKGNILERFSAQQFPDLHSELNLSSLELGDSALYFCASSVQGAPGGDTQYFGPGTRLTVL.

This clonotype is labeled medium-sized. CDR3 DNA: TGTGCCAGCAGCCAAGTAGGGACAATGAACACTGAAGCTTTCTTT. It encodes CASSQVGTMNTEAFF. The chain has TRBV3-1 and TRBJ1-1, with TRBD1 as a possible D gene (6 bases). The V gene lost 1 base and the J gene lost 0 bases, with 9 bases spanning the gap. Germline-derived CDR1 and CDR2 are LGHDT and YNNKEL (reference sequence). CDR3 length equals 15 residues. Supplemented by reference TRBV3-1 and TRBJ1-1, the full variable domain reads DTAVSQTPKYLVTQMGNDKSIKCEQNLGHDTMYWYKQDSKKFLKIMFSYNNKELIINETVPNRFSPKSPDKAHLNLHINSLELGDSAVYFCASSQVGTMNTEAFFGQGTRLTVV.

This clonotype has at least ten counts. This chain's CDR3 is CASSAGDSKETQYF. In DNA form, the CDR3 reads TGTGCCAGCAGCGCAGGGGACTCAAAAGAGACCCAGTACTTC. This chain uses TRBV9 with TRBJ2-5, with D perhaps TRBD1 or TRBD2 (6 bases each). V shed 3 bases and J shed 3 bases, with 12 bases lying between them. Germline assignment: CDR1 SGDLS and CDR2 YYNGEE. The CDR3 contains 14 residues.

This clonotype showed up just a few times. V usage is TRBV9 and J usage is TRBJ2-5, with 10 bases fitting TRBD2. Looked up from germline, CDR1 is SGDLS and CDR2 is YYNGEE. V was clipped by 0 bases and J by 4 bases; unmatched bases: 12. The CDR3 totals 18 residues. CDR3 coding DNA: TGTGCCAGCAGCGTAGGAATAGCGGGGGGCTCGGGAGGAGAGACCCAGTACTTC. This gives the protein CASSVGIAGGSGGETQYF.

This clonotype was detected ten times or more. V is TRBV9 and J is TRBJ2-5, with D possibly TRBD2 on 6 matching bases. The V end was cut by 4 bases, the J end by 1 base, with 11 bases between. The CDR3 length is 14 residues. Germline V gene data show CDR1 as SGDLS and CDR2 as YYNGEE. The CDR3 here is CASSTGTVQETQYF. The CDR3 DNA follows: TGTGCCAGCAGCACCGGGACTGTCCAAGAGACCCAGTACTTC.

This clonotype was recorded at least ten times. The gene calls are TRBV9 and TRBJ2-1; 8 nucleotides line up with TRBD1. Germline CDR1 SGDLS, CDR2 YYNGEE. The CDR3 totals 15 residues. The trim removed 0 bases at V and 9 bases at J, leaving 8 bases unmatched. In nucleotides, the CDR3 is TGTGCCAGCAGCGTAGCTGTGGACAGGGCAGTTGAGCAGTTCTTC. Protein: CASSVAVDRAVEQFF.

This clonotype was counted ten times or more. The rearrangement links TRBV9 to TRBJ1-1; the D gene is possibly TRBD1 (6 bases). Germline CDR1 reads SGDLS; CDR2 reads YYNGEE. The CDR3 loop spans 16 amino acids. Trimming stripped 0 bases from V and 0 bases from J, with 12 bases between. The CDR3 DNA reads TGTGCCAGCAGCGTAGGGGTGGGGGGGCTGAACACTGAAGCTTTCTTT. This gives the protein CASSVGVGGLNTEAFF.

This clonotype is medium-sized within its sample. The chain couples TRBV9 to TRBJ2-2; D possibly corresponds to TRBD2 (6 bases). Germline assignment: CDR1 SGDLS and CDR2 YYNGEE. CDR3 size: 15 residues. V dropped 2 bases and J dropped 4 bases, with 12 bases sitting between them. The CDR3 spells CASSVRDSFTGELFF. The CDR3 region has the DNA TGTGCCAGCAGCGTCCGGGACTCATTCACCGGGGAGCTGTTTTTT.

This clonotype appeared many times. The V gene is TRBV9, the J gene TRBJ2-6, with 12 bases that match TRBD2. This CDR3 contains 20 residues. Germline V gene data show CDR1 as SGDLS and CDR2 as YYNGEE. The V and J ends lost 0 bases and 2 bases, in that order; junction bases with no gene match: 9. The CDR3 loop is CASSVASGGARSTGANVLTF. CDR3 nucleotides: TGTGCCAGCAGCGTAGCTAGCGGGGGGGCCCGGAGTACTGGGGCCAACGTCCTGACTTTC.

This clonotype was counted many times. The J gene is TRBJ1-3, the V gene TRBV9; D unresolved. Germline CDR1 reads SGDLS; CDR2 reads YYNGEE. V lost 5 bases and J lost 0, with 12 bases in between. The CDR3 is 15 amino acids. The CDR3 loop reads CASRPFTNSGNTIYF. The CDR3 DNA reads TGTGCCAGCAGACCCTTCACCAACTCTGGAAACACCATATATTTT.

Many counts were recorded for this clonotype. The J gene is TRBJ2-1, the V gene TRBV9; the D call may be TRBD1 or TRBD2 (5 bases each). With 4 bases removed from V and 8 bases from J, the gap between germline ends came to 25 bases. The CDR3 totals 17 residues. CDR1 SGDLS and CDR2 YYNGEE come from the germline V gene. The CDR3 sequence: CASSSGPSGWGTHEQFF. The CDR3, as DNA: TGTGCCAGCAGCTCTGGGCCCAGCGGATGGGGCACACATGAGCAGTTCTTC.

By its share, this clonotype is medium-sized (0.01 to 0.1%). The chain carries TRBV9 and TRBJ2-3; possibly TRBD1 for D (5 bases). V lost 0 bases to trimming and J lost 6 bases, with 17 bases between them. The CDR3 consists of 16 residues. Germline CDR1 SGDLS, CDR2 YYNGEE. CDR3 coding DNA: TGTGCCAGCAGCGTAGAGGGGCGGACCTTAAGGGATACGCAGTATTTT. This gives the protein CASSVEGRTLRDTQYF.

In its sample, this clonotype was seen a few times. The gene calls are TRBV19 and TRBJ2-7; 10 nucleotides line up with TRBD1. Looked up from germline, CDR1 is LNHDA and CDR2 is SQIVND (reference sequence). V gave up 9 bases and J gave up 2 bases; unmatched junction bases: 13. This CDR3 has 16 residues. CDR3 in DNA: TGTGCCAGAGGAACAAGGACAGGGGGACCTCCCTACGAGCAGTACTTC. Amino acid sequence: CARGTRTGGPPYEQYF.

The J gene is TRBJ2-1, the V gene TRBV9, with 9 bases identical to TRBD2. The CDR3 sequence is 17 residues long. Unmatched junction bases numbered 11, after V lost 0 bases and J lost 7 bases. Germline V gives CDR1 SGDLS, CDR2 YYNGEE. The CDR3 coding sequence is TGTGCCAGCAGCGTAGCAGGCGGGGGGGCCGGGGTTAATGAGCAGTTCTTC. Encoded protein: CASSVAGGGAGVNEQFF.

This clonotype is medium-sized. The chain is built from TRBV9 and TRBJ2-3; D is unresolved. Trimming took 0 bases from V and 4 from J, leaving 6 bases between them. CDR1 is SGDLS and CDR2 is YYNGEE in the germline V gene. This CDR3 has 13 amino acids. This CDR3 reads CASSVAVPDTQYF. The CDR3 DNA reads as TGTGCCAGCAGCGTAGCGGTCCCAGATACGCAGTATTTT.

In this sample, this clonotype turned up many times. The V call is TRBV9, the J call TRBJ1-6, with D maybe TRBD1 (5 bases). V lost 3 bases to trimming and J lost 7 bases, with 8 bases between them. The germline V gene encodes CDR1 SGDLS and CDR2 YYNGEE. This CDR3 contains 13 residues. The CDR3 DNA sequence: TGTGCCAGCAGCGGGGGCCCGAATTCACCCCTCCACTTT. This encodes CASSGGPNSPLHF.